The clone carrying this T cell receptor beta chain was recorded only once. Antigen specificity is unknown. The data originate from a study of Graves' ophthalmopathy and Graves' hyperthyroidism. Beta-chain TCR CDR3 regions were amplified from RNA transcripts. The first-round RT-PCR employed HTBI primers together with the Qiagen OneStep RT-PCR kit. A multiplex PCR was then performed as the second round. TCRdb passed the multiplex PCR reads through MiXCR, listing each CDR3 protein once. The sample has 650,000 to 800,000 distinct CDR3 sequences; about two fifths are singletons. Other autoimmune disease, uncontrolled infection, pregnancy and lactation led to exclusion. Isolation of PBMCs was performed using around 9.1 ml of fresh peripheral blood. This CDR3 region has 14 residues. V lost 5 bases and J 4 bases, leaving 14 bases between the germline ends. The germline gives CDR1 SEHNR, CDR2 FQNEAQ (reference sequence).

Whole-study results and caveats: Most expanded thyroid clonotypes above 0.001 frequency also appeared in blood.

Source material: peripheral blood. The chain joins TRBV7-9 to TRBJ1-2; D perhaps matches TRBD1 (6 bases). This TCR was sampled from an adult man with Graves' ophthalmopathy. The CDR3 loop is CASSKHRTVYGYTF. The CDR3 DNA reads TGTGCCAGCAGCAAACACAGGACAGTCTATGGCTACACCTTC. Based on the CDR3 plus reference TRBV7-9 and TRBJ1-2, the full variable domain is DTGVSQNPRHKITKRGQNVTFRCDPISEHNRLYWYRQTLGQGPEFLTYFQNEAQLEKSRLLSDRFSAERPKGSFSTLEIQRTEQGDSAMYLCASSKHRTVYGYTFGSGTRLTVV.